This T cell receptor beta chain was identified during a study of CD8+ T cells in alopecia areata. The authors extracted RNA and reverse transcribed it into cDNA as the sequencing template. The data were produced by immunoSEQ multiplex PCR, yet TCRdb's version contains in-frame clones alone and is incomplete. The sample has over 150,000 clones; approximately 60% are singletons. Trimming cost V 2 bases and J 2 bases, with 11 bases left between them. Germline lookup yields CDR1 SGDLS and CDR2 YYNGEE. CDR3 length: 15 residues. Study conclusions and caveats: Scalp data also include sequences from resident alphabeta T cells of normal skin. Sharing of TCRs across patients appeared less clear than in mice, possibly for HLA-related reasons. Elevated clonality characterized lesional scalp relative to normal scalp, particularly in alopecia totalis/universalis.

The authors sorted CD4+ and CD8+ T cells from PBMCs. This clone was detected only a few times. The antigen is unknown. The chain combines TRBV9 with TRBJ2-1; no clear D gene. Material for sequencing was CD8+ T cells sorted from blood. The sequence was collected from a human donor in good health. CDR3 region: CASSVDLNAYNEQFF. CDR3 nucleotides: TGTGCCAGCAGCGTCGACTTAAACGCCTACAATGAGCAGTTCTTC.